The entry that follows covers one T cell receptor (beta chain) sequence. The antigen is unknown. Some clones are missing from TCRdb's copy, which holds only in-frame ones; the method was immunoSEQ multiplex PCR. This repertoire shows approximately 25,000 clones, roughly 80% found once; its top ten account for about 2.6%. Noted time point: week 47, end of study. Doses of 300 ug of mutant IDH1 20-mer peptide were given with topical imiquimod. These data come from a study of a mutant IDH1 vaccine in newly diagnosed glioma. Germline loops: CDR1 SEHNR, CDR2 FQNEAQ (reference sequence). The CDR3 sequence is 15 residues long. The V segment lost 5 bases and the J segment 1 base; nucleotides outside the gene matches: 7.

The source material was PBMCs, sampled from a glioma patient whose treatment included an IDH1 peptide vaccine. The chain joins TRBV7-9 to TRBJ1-2, with 7 bases fitting TRBD1. This clonotype originated in a man between 40 and 49 years old with glioma. CDR3 in amino acids: CASSITGTDNYGYTF. The CDR3 nucleotides read TGTGCCAGCAGCATTACCGGGACAGATAACTATGGCTACACCTTC.